This is a list of T cell receptor beta chains from one sample in a study of PD-1 blockade in classical Hodgkin lymphoma. Profiling relied on immunoSEQ multiplex PCR, and the TCRdb table lists in-frame clones only, not all of them. The sample contains 15,000 or so clones, approximately 92% of which appear only once. The sequenced sample consisted of CD4+ T cells from blood. These TCRs come from a human donor with classical Hodgkin lymphoma. Both conserved end residues are part of each CDR3. Fields, in order: J gene, V gene, CDR3 protein.

J: TRBJ2-6; V: TRBV9; CDR3: CASSVGGQLSGANVLTF
J: TRBJ1-6; V: TRBV7-6; CDR3: CASSLASTGSNSPLHF
J: TRBJ1-1; V: TRBV30; CDR3: CAWTKKTLLAFF
J: TRBJ1-1; V: TRBV6-1; CDR3: CASSRQGWATEAFF
J: TRBJ1-5; V: TRBV28; CDR3: CASSRGNQPQHF
J: TRBJ1-4; V: TRBV10-3; CDR3: CAIRGGQGSNEKLFF
J: TRBJ2-1; V: TRBV19; CDR3: CATSRDRIYNEQFF
J: TRBJ2-7; V: TRBV19; CDR3: CASSSPGGPSSYEQYF
J: TRBJ2-2; V: TRBV5-1; CDR3: CATQGTGETGELFF
J: TRBJ1-3; V: TRBV6-1; CDR3: CACGQGPPGNTIYF
J: TRBJ1-6; V: TRBV30; CDR3: CAWTVEYSPLHF